The 2 T cell receptor beta chains below were found in one sample sequenced in a study of post-analysis software for immune sequencing data. Points from the study as a whole: Four or five TRBV segments, including TRBV5-6, TRBV5-1 and TRBV20-1, were more frequent in patients than controls.

TCR beta libraries were prepared from cDNA with unique molecular identifiers. MiXCR, applied by TCRdb to the PCR reads, yields one record per CDR3 protein. The data show fewer than 900,000 distinct CDR3 sequences, 46% seen once. Antigens of these TCRs are unknown. The sample taken for sequencing was blood. Receptor source: a girl aged 5-17 years with multiple sclerosis.

This clonotype was counted a few times. This chain links TRBV5-1 with TRBJ2-5; D possibly matches TRBD1 or TRBD2 (6 bases each). Trimming shortened V by 4 bases and J by 11 bases, and 21 bases separated the two germline ends. This CDR3 is built from 14 residues. Germline-derived CDR1 and CDR2 are SGHRS and YFSETQ. DNA of the CDR3: TGCGCCAGCAGCCCTCAGGGGCCGACACGGGAGCAGTACTTC. This gives the protein CASSPQGPTREQYF.

This clonotype appeared a few times. The chain links TRBV20-1 to TRBJ2-7, with 7 nucleotides matching TRBD1. Losses at the gene ends were 1 base for V and 2 bases for J; bases not matched to a gene: 11. Germline loops: CDR1 DFQATT, CDR2 SNEGSKA (reference sequence). The CDR3 totals 16 residues. This CDR3 reads CSARGEWGQYPYEQYF. CDR3 coding DNA: TGCAGTGCTAGAGGGGAGTGGGGACAGTATCCCTACGAGCAGTACTTC.